This T cell receptor beta chain was recorded in a study of shared clonotypes between healthy human individuals. Study observations and caveats: On the whole, naive subsets had larger estimated richness than memory subsets had.

Naive CD8 cells, CD45RO-negative and positively selected for CCR7, excluded terminally differentiated effector memory CD45RA+ cells. Original methodology: Filtering differed because ImmunoSEQ produced junction-only sequences that carried no quality scores. Using immunoSEQ multiplex PCR, the repertoire was profiled, and TCRdb retains in-frame clones only, with some absent. V and J calls and clone size are those listed in that table; D and trimming were worked out from the DNA. The profile covers about 2.1 million clones, with 93% appearing a single time and approximately 1.6% taken by the ten largest. Of note for this clone: Antigen unknown.

CDR1 and CDR2 (germline): MNHEY, SMNVEV (reference sequence). Trimming shortened V by 6 bases and J by 5 bases, and 31 bases separated the two germline ends. CDR3 length equals 19 residues. This TCR derives from a man younger than 35 in good health. Some clones in this sample may be carry-over from other donors' samples. What was sequenced was naive CD8+ T cells from PBMCs. The chain carries TRBV27 and TRBJ2-5; perhaps D is TRBD1 or TRBD2 (6 bases each). CDR3 DNA sequence: TGTGCCAGCAGCAGAAACTACGCTCCGGGGGACAAGACGGGGGAGACCCAGTACTTC. Its translation: CASSRNYAPGDKTGETQYF.